These 30 T cell receptor beta chains share one sample of origin, sequenced in a study of CD8+CD57+ T cells in acquired aplastic anemia. By flow cytometry, patients selected for sequencing had shown an expansion of CD8+CD57+ cells. Template material for TCR beta VDJ and CDR3 profiling consisted of genomic DNA. TCRdb redid the calling of the reads with MiXCR, one entry per CDR3 protein. The sample shows around 200,000 distinct CDR3 sequences, approximately 51% of them seen only once. The sequenced sample consisted of sorted CD4+, CD8+, or CD8+CD57+ T cells (not recorded which) from PBMCs. Source of these receptors: a human donor with aplastic anemia.

This clonotype was recorded at least ten times. The chain links TRBV14 to TRBJ2-5; maybe TRBD1 (6 bases). Germline CDR1 reads SGHDN; CDR2 reads FVKESK. The CDR3 spans 17 residues. V lost 1 base to trimming and J lost 3 bases, with 18 bases between them. As DNA, the CDR3 is TGTGCCAGCAGCCAAGGATTAGGAAACAGGGAGAAAGAGACCCAGTACTTC. Translating gives CASSQGLGNREKETQYF.

The chain is built from TRBV29-1 and TRBJ2-2, with D maybe TRBD1 (6 bases). Germline CDR1 reads SQVTM; CDR2 reads ANQGSEA. V shed 3 bases and J shed 5 bases, with 7 bases lying between them. There are 12 residues in the CDR3. CDR3 nucleotide sequence: TGCAGCGTTGACAGGGGAACCGGGGAGCTGTTTTTT. As protein: CSVDRGTGELFF.

At least ten counts were recorded for this clonotype. The chain employs TRBV2 and TRBJ1-1; D unclear. Germline CDR1 is SNHLY and CDR2 is FYNNEI. V was clipped by 7 bases and J by 7 bases, with 19 bases between them. The CDR3 is 14 amino acids. CDR3 sequence reads: CASTVGELNLEAFF. The CDR3 bases are TGTGCCAGCACCGTCGGGGAGCTTAACCTTGAAGCTTTCTTT.

The chain couples TRBV12-3 or TRBV12-4 to TRBJ1-2, with unresolved D. The CDR3 spans 12 residues. The V end lost 7 bases, the J end lost 12 bases, and 18 bases lay between the germline ends. The CDR3 nucleotides read TGTGCCAGCAAACAGTCGAACTCTGGAAACACCTTC. It codes for CASKQSNSGNTF.

This clonotype was observed a handful of times. A junction end diverges from the germline sequence, so it may reflect a read error. The J gene is TRBJ2-4, the V gene TRBV13; no clear D gene. The CDR3 loop spans 15 amino acids. The germline CDR1 and CDR2 sequences are PRHDT and FYEKMQ (reference sequence). Here the CDR3 reads CASSRAGGSKNIQYF. In DNA form, the CDR3 reads TGCGCCAGCAGCCGAGCAGGCGGATCCAAAAACATTCAGTACTTC.

This clonotype was counted ten times or more. The V call is TRBV2, the J call TRBJ2-7; 10 positions match TRBD2. This CDR3 has 15 amino acids. V lost 4 bases and J lost 1; bases outside the gene matches: 4. Looked up from germline, CDR1 is SNHLY and CDR2 is FYNNEI. The CDR3, as DNA: TGTGCCAGCAGTGTCAGTAGCGGGGGGTCCTACGAGCAGTACTTC. It yields the protein CASSVSSGGSYEQYF.

In regard to this clonotype: This may stem from a read error, because a much larger clone lies one nucleotide away. The conserved phenylalanine or tryptophan is not found at the CDR3 terminus, so this likely reflects a read error. This chain links TRBV12-3 or TRBV12-4 with TRBJ1-3; D remains unclear. CDR3 length: 15 amino acids. Trimming shortened V by 6 bases and J by 3 bases, and 15 bases separated the two germline ends. The CDR3, as DNA: TGTGCCAGCAGCCCGGGAAAATGGGGTGGAAACACCATATATTCT. Residues: CASSPGKWGGNTIYS.

The chain recombines TRBV7-2 with TRBJ1-3; D is possibly TRBD1 (5 bases). Germline assignment: CDR1 SGHTA and CDR2 FQGNSA. With 5 bases removed from V and 0 bases from J, the gap between germline ends came to 17 bases. This CDR3 contains 17 residues. The chain's CDR3 is CASSPWAGLISGNTIYF. CDR3 bases: TGTGCCAGCAGCCCTTGGGCGGGACTGATCTCTGGAAACACCATATATTTT.

The DNA for the CDR3 is TGTGCCAGCAGCTTATCACAGGGGCAGCAGTTCTTC. This translates into CASSLSQGQQFF. The J gene is TRBJ2-1, the V gene TRBV7-9, with 7 bases aligning to TRBD1. The CDR3 length is 12 residues. Germline-derived CDR1 and CDR2 are SEHNR and FQNEAQ (reference sequence). Trimming removed 2 bases from V and 11 bases from J; junction bases left unmatched: 3.

This clonotype has a count of ten or more. This chain links TRBV7-9 with TRBJ2-5; D uncertain. CDR3 length equals 10 residues. Germline CDR1 is SEHNR and CDR2 is FQNEAQ (reference sequence). V shed 1 base and J shed 6 bases, with 0 bases lying between them. The CDR3 bases are TGTGCCAGCAGCTTAGAGACCCAGTACTTC. Translation gives CASSLETQYF.

This clonotype was seen many times. This chain links TRBV15 with TRBJ1-5, with D hard to call. The V and J ends lost 0 bases and 0 bases respectively, with 15 bases between them. The CDR3 length is 18 residues. The germline V gene has CDR1 LNHNV and CDR2 YYDKDF (reference sequence). Written as DNA, the CDR3 is TGTGCCACCAGCAGAGATTCCGGGGTTGGGGATAGCAATCAGCCCCAGCATTTT. It yields the protein CATSRDSGVGDSNQPQHF. The entire variable domain, with the rest obtained from reference TRBV15 and TRBJ1-5, is as follows: DAMVIQNPRYQVTQFGKPVTLSCSQTLNHNVMYWYQQKSSQAPKLLFHYYDKDFNNEADTPDNFQSRRPNTSFCFLDIRSPGLGDTAMYLCATSRDSGVGDSNQPQHFGDGTRLSIL.

The V gene is TRBV11-2, the J gene TRBJ2-5, with 11 bases that match TRBD1. Germline V gives CDR1 SGHAT, CDR2 FQNNGV. Germline trimming cut 1 base from V and 10 bases from J; bases unmatched to any gene: 14. The CDR3 has 17 amino acids. CDR3 region: CASSLGVGTGGFGVQYF. The CDR3 DNA is TGTGCCAGCAGCTTAGGGGTTGGGACAGGGGGTTTTGGTGTCCAGTACTTC.

CDR3 amino acids: CAISFPAWTGDYGYTF. The CDR3 DNA reads TGTGCCATCAGTTTCCCGGCGTGGACGGGGGACTATGGCTACACCTTC. This chain joins TRBV10-3 and TRBJ1-2, with D tentatively TRBD1 (5 bases). Trimming took off 5 bases at V and 3 bases at J, with 19 bases between the two ends. This CDR3 has 16 amino acids. From germline, CDR1 is ENHRY and CDR2 SYGVKD.

This chain links TRBV25-1 with TRBJ2-2, with 8 bases lining up with TRBD1. The CDR3 runs to 15 residues. Trimming removed 4 bases from V and 5 bases from J; junction bases left unmatched: 6. CDR1 is MGHDK, CDR2 SYGVNS, per germline. This chain's CDR3 is CASSVRGRGTGELFF. DNA of the CDR3: TGTGCCAGCAGTGTCAGGGGGCGCGGGACCGGGGAGCTGTTTTTT.

This clonotype showed up many times. The chain employs TRBV2 and TRBJ2-5; possibly TRBD2 for D (5 bases). The length of the CDR3 is 15 residues. Trimming removed 4 bases at V and 6 bases at J, with 18 bases between. CDR1 SNHLY and CDR2 FYNNEI come from the germline V gene. The CDR3 reads CASSVGFGESQTQYF. CDR3 coding DNA: TGTGCCAGCAGTGTGGGGTTCGGGGAGTCACAGACCCAGTACTTC.

About this clonotype itself: Compared with germline, one end of the junction differs, possibly owing to a read error. This sequence joins TRBV19 and TRBJ1-1; D possibly corresponds to TRBD1 (5 bases). Germline assignment: CDR1 LNHDA and CDR2 SQIVND (reference sequence). CDR3 length: 16 amino acids. The DNA for the CDR3 is TGTGCCAGTAGTATAGATCATGGGACCGGCCCCACTGGAGCTTCCTTT. As protein: CASSIDHGTGPTGASF.

In this sample, this clonotype turned up once. It is unclear where the CDR3 begins or ends on the DNA, so no DNA is shown, and the CDR3 is as TCRdb lists it. V is TRBV7-9 and J is TRBJ2-7; the table assigns TRBD1, which was not confirmed against the DNA. The CDR3 length equals 20 residues, ends included. Germline assignment: CDR1 SEHNR and CDR2 FQNEAQ (reference sequence). CDR3 sequence reads: CASSFYICSASPDRGYEQYF.

V gene TRBV5-1 combines with J gene TRBJ1-2; 8 bases are shared with TRBD1. The germline gives CDR1 SGHRS, CDR2 YFSETQ. The ends lost 4 bases at V and 6 bases at J; junction bases unmatched: 5. The CDR3 consists of 13 residues. CDR3 loop: CASSLQGVDGYTF. The CDR3 DNA follows: TGCGCCAGCAGCCTACAGGGGGTAGATGGCTACACCTTC. The whole variable domain, filled in from reference TRBV5-1 and TRBJ1-2, reads KAGVTQTPRYLIKTRGQQVTLSCSPISGHRSVSWYQQTPGQGLQFLFEYFSETQRNKGNFPGRFSGRQFSNSRSEMNVSTLELGDSALYLCASSLQGVDGYTFGSGTRLTVV.

In regard to this clonotype: One junction end does not reproduce the germline sequence, and a read error may be involved. The chain uses TRBV6-5 and TRBJ2-1; D unclear. Germline values: CDR1 MNHEY, CDR2 SVGAGI. CDR3 length equals 16 residues. CDR3 loop: CASSYSTWYSYNEQLF. The CDR3 DNA reads as TGTGCCAGCAGTTACTCGACCTGGTACTCCTACAATGAGCAGCTCTTC.

This clonotype was counted a few times. A single base separates this from a much larger clone, so it may be a read error. The chain uses TRBV11-3 and TRBJ2-7, with a weak D call TRBD1 (6 bases). The ends were cut back, 5 bases at V and 2 bases at J, with 13 bases in the middle. CDR1 SGHNT and CDR2 YENEEA come from the germline V gene. CDR3 length: 14 amino acids. The DNA for the CDR3 is TGTGCCAGCAGCCCGAGGGACAACCCCTACGAGCAGTACTTC. As protein: CASSPRDNPYEQYF.

The V gene is TRBV2, the J gene TRBJ2-5; D might be TRBD1 (6 bases). Germline V gene lookup returns CDR1 SNHLY and CDR2 FYNNEI. This CDR3 comprises 15 residues. Trimming cost V 6 bases and J 5 bases, with 19 bases left between them. For the CDR3, the DNA is TGTGCCAGCAGCTTAGCGCAAGGGGGAGTGGAGACCCAGTACTTC. Protein: CASSLAQGGVETQYF.

The gene calls are TRBV10-3 and TRBJ2-7; the D gene is possibly TRBD1 (7 bases). Germline V CDR1 and CDR2: ENHRY, SYGVKD. The CDR3 length is 14 residues. CDR3 coding DNA: TGTGCCAGCAGTGATTGGACAGGAGGGGCCGAGCAGTACGTC. Its translation: CASSDWTGGAEQYV.

In this sample, this clonotype turned up many times. The chain employs TRBV20-1 and TRBJ2-3, with 8 positions matching TRBD2. CDR1 and CDR2 from the germline V gene are DFQATT and SNEGSKA (reference sequence). This CDR3 comprises 14 residues. Trimming removed 3 bases from V and 2 bases from J; junction bases left unmatched: 4. CDR3 sequence: CSARAGGITDTQYF. CDR3 DNA sequence: TGCAGTGCTAGGGCGGGGGGCATCACAGATACGCAGTATTTT.

The CDR3 region is CASSPSGSYNEQFF. In DNA, the CDR3 is TGTGCCAGCAGCCCTTCAGGGTCTTACAATGAGCAGTTCTTC. The rearrangement joins TRBV9 to TRBJ2-1, with D possibly TRBD1 on 5 matching bases. V lost 4 bases and J lost 4, with 12 bases in between. CDR1 is SGDLS, CDR2 YYNGEE, per germline. The length of the CDR3 is 14 residues.

In its sample, this clonotype was seen many times. This CDR3 is CASRSQSNEQFF. Written as DNA, the CDR3 is TGTGCCAGCAGGTCCCAGTCCAATGAGCAGTTCTTC. The rearrangement joins TRBV12-3 or TRBV12-4 to TRBJ2-1, with D uncertain. V lost 6 bases to trimming and J lost 6 bases, with 9 bases between them. The CDR3 is 12 residues long.

This clonotype was observed a few times. The rearrangement links TRBV28 to TRBJ2-7; D uncertain. The CDR3 loop spans 18 amino acids. V gave up 6 bases and J gave up 0 bases, with 24 bases separating them. The germline gives CDR1 MDHEN, CDR2 SYDVKM. The CDR3 reads CASSTRGTVGIASYEQYF. As DNA, the CDR3 is TGTGCCAGCAGCACCCGAGGCACGGTCGGTATTGCCTCCTACGAGCAGTACTTC.

This clonotype has at least ten counts. The chain links TRBV4-2 to TRBJ1-2, with TRBD1 matching 10 bases. Germline V lookup: CDR1 LGHNA, CDR2 YNFKEQ. With V trimmed by 3 bases and J by 2 bases, 6 bases remained unmatched. The CDR3 is made up of 16 amino acids. This CDR3 is CASSQSPGQGNYGYTF. The CDR3 region has the DNA TGTGCCAGCAGCCAGAGCCCGGGACAGGGGAACTATGGCTACACCTTC.

There are many counts of this clonotype. The chain joins TRBV7-3 to TRBJ2-5; D is unresolved. The germline CDR1 and CDR2 sequences are SGHTA and FQGTGA. This CDR3 is built from 12 residues. The V gene lost 2 bases and the J gene lost 4 bases, with 5 bases spanning the gap. The chain's CDR3 is CASSLVGETQYF. Here the CDR3 DNA reads TGTGCCAGCAGCTTAGTCGGAGAGACCCAGTACTTC.

This clonotype showed up many times. This sequence joins TRBV11-2 and TRBJ2-1, with 8 nucleotides matching TRBD2. The V and J ends lost 5 bases and 0 bases, in that order; junction bases with no gene match: 3. Germline loops: CDR1 SGHAT, CDR2 FQNNGV. The CDR3 loop spans 15 amino acids. The CDR3 protein is CASSLRGASYNEQFF. For the CDR3, the DNA is TGTGCCAGCAGCCTGCGGGGGGCCTCCTACAATGAGCAGTTCTTC.

Many counts were recorded for this clonotype. The V call is TRBV11-2, the J call TRBJ1-6; D is unresolved. Germline lookup yields CDR1 SGHAT and CDR2 FQNNGV. This CDR3 spans 18 amino acids. V was pared by 2 bases and J by 7 bases, with 21 bases between. The CDR3 sequence: CASSLNLLEGSKNSPLHF. As DNA, the CDR3 is TGTGCCAGCAGCTTAAACCTCCTTGAGGGCTCAAAGAATTCACCCCTCCACTTT.